One sample yielded the 10 T cell receptor beta chains listed below, sequenced in a study of OX40 agonist ivuxolimab in advanced cancers. TCRdb's table, derived via immunoSEQ multiplex PCR, lists solely in-frame clones and lacks some. This table has some 33,000 clones, under 95% appearing once. Sequences were derived from CD4+ or CD8+ T cells sorted from blood, sampled in a trial of the OX40 agonist ivuxolimab. The receptor source for this set is an adult with an advanced solid tumor such as melanoma, head and neck, liver or kidney cancer.

This rearrangement joins TRBV10-3 to TRBJ2-7, with D possibly being TRBD1 (5 bases). This CDR3 spans 16 amino acids. The germline CDR1 and CDR2 sequences are ENHRY and SYGVKD. V was pared by 4 bases and J by 0 bases, with 16 bases between. CDR3 DNA sequence: TGTGCCATCAGTGGGCTACCGACAGAGATCTCCTACGAGCAGTACTTC. This translates into CAISGLPTEISYEQYF.

The chain employs TRBV4-3 and TRBJ2-7, with 9 bases aligning to TRBD1. Germline lookup yields CDR1 LGHNA and CDR2 YSLEER. V lost 0 bases, J lost 2 bases, and 8 bases stayed unmatched. The CDR3 is 17 residues long. The CDR3 loop reads CASSQDIGTGSTYEQYF. The CDR3 DNA is TGCGCCAGCAGCCAAGATATTGGGACAGGGTCGACCTACGAGCAGTACTTC.

V is TRBV7-2 and J is TRBJ2-7; D is possibly TRBD1 (7 bases). Trimming stripped 5 bases from V and 1 base from J, with 18 bases between. The CDR3 is made up of 16 amino acids. CDR1 SGHTA and CDR2 FQGNSA come from the germline V gene. The CDR3 is CASSPPGDSPSYEQYF. DNA of the CDR3: TGTGCCAGCAGCCCTCCGGGGGACAGTCCATCCTACGAGCAGTACTTC.

The DNA for the CDR3 is TGCGCCAGCAGCCAGGCTAACGGAGGGAATGAGCAGTTCTTC. It codes for CASSQANGGNEQFF. This chain joins TRBV4-1 and TRBJ2-1; TRBD2 is a possible D gene (6 bases). Germline V gene sequence: CDR1 MGHRA, CDR2 YSYEKL. The CDR3 sequence is 14 residues long. V was cut by 3 bases and J by 7 bases, with 13 bases left in between.

This clone came up once. V and J are TRBV19 and TRBJ1-6, with 7 nucleotides matching TRBD1. CDR3 size: 14 residues. The ends lost 5 bases at V and 7 bases at J; junction bases unmatched: 5. Germline V gene lookup returns CDR1 LNHDA and CDR2 SQIVND (reference sequence). The CDR3 spells CASSPLQGNSPLHF. Here the CDR3 DNA reads TGTGCCAGTAGTCCTCTACAGGGGAATTCACCCCTCCACTTT.

This chain joins TRBV19 and TRBJ1-1; no definite D call. Germline V gives CDR1 LNHDA, CDR2 SQIVND (reference sequence). The CDR3 is made up of 12 amino acids. V was trimmed by 4 bases and J by 1 base, leaving 4 bases between them. CDR3 in amino acids: CASSRWNTEAFF. DNA of the CDR3: TGTGCCAGTAGTAGGTGGAACACTGAAGCTTTCTTT.

The V call is TRBV6-4, the J call TRBJ2-7, with D unclear. The CDR3 runs 15 residues. From germline, CDR1 is MRHNA and CDR2 SNTAGT. Trimming stripped 0 bases from V and 2 bases from J, with 11 bases between. CDR3 protein: CASSDSNNRPYEQYV. The CDR3 nucleotides are TGTGCCAGCAGTGACTCGAACAACAGACCCTACGAGCAGTACGTC.

J is TRBJ2-7 and V is TRBV6-6; D not certain. V was clipped by 5 bases and J by 3 bases, with 14 bases between them. The germline CDR1 and CDR2 sequences are MNHNY and SVGAGI (reference sequence). This CDR3 has 14 amino acids. Here the CDR3 reads CASSPRTRGYEQYV. The CDR3 coding sequence is TGTGCCAGCAGTCCAAGGACCCGCGGCTACGAGCAGTACGTC.

The gene calls are TRBV14 and TRBJ2-2; either TRBD1 or TRBD2 may supply D (5 bases each). The V end lost 2 bases, the J end lost 5 bases, and 21 bases lay between the germline ends. Germline CDR1 reads SGHDN; CDR2 reads FVKESK. CDR3 length: 18 amino acids. The CDR3 sequence: CASSQSPGTANRTGELFF. The CDR3 DNA sequence: TGTGCCAGCAGCCAATCGCCCGGGACGGCTAATAGGACCGGGGAGCTGTTTTTT.

The chain recombines TRBV4-1 with TRBJ2-7, with TRBD1 matching 11 bases. The CDR3 has 17 amino acids. Germline trimming cut 1 base from V and 3 bases from J; bases unmatched to any gene: 8. Germline lookup yields CDR1 MGHRA and CDR2 YSYEKL. CDR3 DNA sequence: TGCGCCAGCAGCCAAGTCGGGACAGGGGGAATTGACTACGAGCAGTACTTC. As protein: CASSQVGTGGIDYEQYF.